This T cell receptor (beta chain) was sequenced for a study of radiotherapy plus CTLA-4 blockade in lung cancer. Background on the study: Objective responses were observed in more than 15% of patients, and disease control was achieved by about 30%. Whole-study findings and limits: According to reports, early shifts in blood T cell clones, alongside interferon-beta, forecast response most accurately. Blood TCR clones of tumor origin expanded after radiotherapy plus ipilimumab.

V was trimmed by 3 bases and J by 5 bases, leaving 16 bases between them. This CDR3 comprises 15 residues. CDR1 is MNHEY and CDR2 is SMNVEV in the germline V gene (reference sequence). The assay was immunoSEQ multiplex PCR, and TCRdb's table has in-frame clones only and misses some. The sample yields 55,000 to 80,000 clones, roughly 77% seen once. Note on this clone: As yet, its antigen is unknown.

Participants had chemo-refractory metastatic non-small-cell lung cancer and were treated with focal radiation plus ipilimumab CTLA-4 blockade. This sequence originates from a human donor with non-small cell lung cancer who had a complete response to radiotherapy plus ipilimumab. The gene calls are TRBV27 and TRBJ1-1; a weak D match, TRBD1 (5 bases). The sequenced sample was peripheral blood, obtained from a patient treated with radiotherapy plus ipilimumab. CDR3 region: CASSFSGTGRTEAFF. The CDR3 nucleotides are TGTGCCAGCAGTTTTTCGGGGACGGGTCGGACTGAAGCTTTCTTT.